There are many counts of the clone carrying this T cell receptor beta chain. The antigen is not known. The entry originates in a study of CD8 T cells in ankylosing spondylitis. Study-level findings and limits: Earlier authors reported some of these motif variants in reactive arthritis synovial fluid and blood. Seven to nine highly homologous variants formed a TCR beta motif that appeared characteristic of ankylosing spondylitis blood. Researchers report that disease-linked clones proved CD8+ and relatively rare in peripheral blood. Significant enrichment of disease-linked clones was reportedly seen in matched ankylosing spondylitis synovial fluid.

With molecular barcodes, quantitative 5'-RACE was used to make the TCR beta libraries. One entry per CDR3 protein results from TCRdb running MiXCR on the 5' RACE reads. The sample has about 800,000 distinct CDR3 sequences; roughly 10% are singletons. Trimming took 5 bases from V and 0 from J; bases not matched to a gene: 9. The CDR3 is made up of 15 amino acids. Germline V gene lookup returns CDR1 SQVTM and CDR2 ANQGSEA. The V and J genes are TRBV29-1 and TRBJ1-1, with TRBD1 matching 7 bases. The clonotype comes from a male donor with ankylosing spondylitis. Source material: blood, either unsorted or a sorted T cell fraction (not recorded which). For the CDR3, the DNA is TGCAGCGTTTTGGGGGCCGGGACAGTGAACACTGAAGCTTTCTTT. It yields the protein CSVLGAGTVNTEAFF.